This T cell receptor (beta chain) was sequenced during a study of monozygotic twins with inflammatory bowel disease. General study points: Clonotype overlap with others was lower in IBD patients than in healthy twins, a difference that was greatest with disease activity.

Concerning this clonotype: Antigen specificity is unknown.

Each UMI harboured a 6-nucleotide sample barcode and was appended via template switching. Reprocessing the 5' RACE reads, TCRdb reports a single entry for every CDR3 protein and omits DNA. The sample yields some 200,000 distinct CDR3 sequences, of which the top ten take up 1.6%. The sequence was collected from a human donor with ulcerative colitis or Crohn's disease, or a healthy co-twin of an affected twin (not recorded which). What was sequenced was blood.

The CDR3 loop is CASSYQEGGFHEQYF. The chain couples TRBV5-1 to TRBJ2-7; absent DNA, TCRdb's TRBD1 call cannot be checked. Germline V gene lookup returns CDR1 SGHRS and CDR2 YFSETQ. The CDR3 totals 15 residues.